This T cell receptor beta chain was retrieved from a study of blood T cell repertoires in COVID-19. Background on the study: Acute and convalescent COVID-19 samples came from the United States, Italy and Spain. The cDNA or gDNA used as material had been derived from T cells, B-cell-depleted T cells, or PBMCs.

Measured with immunoSEQ multiplex PCR; TCRdb has only the in-frame clones, and not every one. Among about 210,000 clones, 81% were seen once, and the ten largest hold around 9.3%. The receptor comes from a woman aged 45-60 years with acute COVID-19. Sequencing was carried out using PBMCs or T cells enriched from blood (not recorded which).

In DNA form, the CDR3 reads TGTGCCAGCAGTGGTCAATCAATCACTGAAGCTTTCTTT. This gives the protein CASSGQSITEAFF. The chain is built from TRBV2 and TRBJ1-1; no firm D call. Germline CDR1 and CDR2: SNHLY and FYNNEI. This CDR3 contains 13 residues. V was shortened by 4 bases and J by 4 bases, with 10 bases between the two germline ends. Together with reference TRBV2 and TRBJ1-1, the CDR3 gives the full variable domain: EPEVTQTPSHQVTQMGQEVILRCVPISNHLYFYWYRQILGQKVEFLVSFYNNEISEKSEIFDDQFSVERPDGSNFTLKIRSTKLEDSAMYFCASSGQSITEAFFGQGTRLTVV.